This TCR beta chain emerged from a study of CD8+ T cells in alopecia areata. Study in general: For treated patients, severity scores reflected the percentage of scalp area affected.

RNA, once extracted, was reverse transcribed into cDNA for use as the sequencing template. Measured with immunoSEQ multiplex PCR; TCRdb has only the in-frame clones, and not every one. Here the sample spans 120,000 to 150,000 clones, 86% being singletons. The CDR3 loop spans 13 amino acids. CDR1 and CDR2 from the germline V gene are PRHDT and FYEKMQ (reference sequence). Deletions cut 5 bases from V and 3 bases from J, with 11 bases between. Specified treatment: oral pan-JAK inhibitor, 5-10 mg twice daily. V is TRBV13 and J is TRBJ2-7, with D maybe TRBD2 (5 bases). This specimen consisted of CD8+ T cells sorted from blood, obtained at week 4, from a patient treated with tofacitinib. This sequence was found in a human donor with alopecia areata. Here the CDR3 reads CASSHGLDYEQYF. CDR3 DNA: TGTGCCAGCAGCCACGGACTGGACTACGAGCAGTACTTC.